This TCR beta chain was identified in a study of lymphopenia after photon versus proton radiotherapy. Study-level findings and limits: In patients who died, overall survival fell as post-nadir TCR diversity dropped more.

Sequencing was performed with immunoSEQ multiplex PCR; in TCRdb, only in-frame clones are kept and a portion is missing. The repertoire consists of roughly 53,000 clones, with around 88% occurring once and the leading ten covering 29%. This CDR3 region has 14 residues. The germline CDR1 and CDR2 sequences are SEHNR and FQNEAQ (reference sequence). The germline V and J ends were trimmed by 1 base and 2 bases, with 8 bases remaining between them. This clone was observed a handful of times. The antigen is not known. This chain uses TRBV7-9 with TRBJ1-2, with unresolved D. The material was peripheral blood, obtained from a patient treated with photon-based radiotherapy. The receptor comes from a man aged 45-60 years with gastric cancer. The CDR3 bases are TGTGCCAGCAGCTTAGAAAAGACCAACTATGGCTACACCTTC. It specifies CASSLEKTNYGYTF.